These T cell receptor beta chains were read from a single sample in a study of OX40 agonist ivuxolimab in advanced cancers. This table comes from immunoSEQ multiplex PCR, and its TCRdb copy is limited to in-frame clones, with some not included. The table records 45,000 to 55,000 clones, 80% to 90% of them present only once. Sequencing used CD4+ or CD8+ T cells sorted from blood, obtained in a trial of the OX40 agonist ivuxolimab. The receptor source for this set is an adult with an advanced solid tumor such as melanoma, head and neck, liver or kidney cancer. Each CDR3 is given with its conserved first and last residue. D genes are given only for firm matches. Clone size is given for some rows only: seen once, a few or many times, or a class if the clone is expanded.

d_call,j_call,v_call,cdr3_length,clone_size,cdr3_nt,cdr3_aa
NA,TRBJ1-5,TRBV29-1,13,once,TGCAGCGTTGCAGGGACGGATAATCAGCCCCAGCATTTT,CSVAGTDNQPQHF
NA,TRBJ1-1,TRBV30,13,NA,TGTGCCTGGAGTCCGCGACGGGTGGCTGAAGCTTTCTTT,CAWSPRRVAEAFF
NA,TRBJ2-7,TRBV15,13,NA,TGTGCCACCAGCCCCCGGGGCCCTTCCCAGCAGTACTTC,CATSPRGPSQQYF
NA,TRBJ2-3,TRBV19,13,NA,TGTGCCAGTAAAGCCGGGGGCACAGATACGCAGTATTTT,CASKAGGTDTQYF
NA,TRBJ2-3,TRBV2,15,NA,TGTGCCAGCAGTGAAGAGGGCCAGGGCACAGATACGCAGTATTTT,CASSEEGQGTDTQYF
NA,TRBJ2-2,TRBV7-8,15,NA,TGTGCCAGCAGCTTATCGGGGGTGAACACCGGGGAGCTGTTTTTT,CASSLSGVNTGELFF
NA,TRBJ2-7,TRBV30,15,NA,TGTGCCTGGAGTCTTTATCCCGGGACAGCGGGGGAGCAGTACTTC,CAWSLYPGTAGEQYF
NA,TRBJ1-1,TRBV28,14,medium-sized,TGTGCCAGCGGTGGAGGGATTAGGAACACTGAAGCTTTCTTT,CASGGGIRNTEAFF
NA,TRBJ1-1,TRBV14,11,few,TGTGCCAGCAGCCAACGGGGTAAAGCTTTCTTT,CASSQRGKAFF
NA,TRBJ2-5,TRBV30,11,NA,TGTGCCTGGAGTGTACGGGAGACCCAGTACTTC,CAWSVRETQYF
NA,TRBJ2-7,TRBV12-2,16,NA,TGTGCAAGTCGCCTTGTTCCGGGAGCTGAGGTACGCGAGCAGTACTTC,CASRLVPGAEVREQYF
TRBD1,TRBJ2-4,TRBV2,16,NA,TGTGCCAGCAGTGAGTTGACAGGGCAGGACGGAAACATTCAGTACTTC,CASSELTGQDGNIQYF
NA,TRBJ1-2,TRBV18,12,NA,TGTGCCAGCTCACCGGACAAGAGAGGCTACACCTTC,CASSPDKRGYTF
TRBD2,TRBJ2-7,TRBV6-1,15,NA,TGTGCCAGTGGGACTAGCGGGGTTTTATCCTACGAGCAGTACTTC,CASGTSGVLSYEQYF
NA,TRBJ2-4,TRBV7-6,16,NA,TGTGCCAGCAGCTTAAGTGTAGGGGGGGCCAAAAACATTCAGTACTTC,CASSLSVGGAKNIQYF
TRBD1,TRBJ1-3,TRBV9,16,NA,TGTGCCAGCAGCGTTGGGGACAGTAACTCTGGAAACACCATATATTTT,CASSVGDSNSGNTIYF
TRBD2,TRBJ2-1,TRBV5-1,15,NA,TGCGCCAGCAGCATCGGACTAGCGGCACACAATGAGCAGTTCTTC,CASSIGLAAHNEQFF
NA,TRBJ2-5,TRBV6-5,13,NA,TGTGCCAGCAGCCAAAATTTAGGGGAGACCCAGTACTTC,CASSQNLGETQYF
NA,TRBJ2-7,TRBV27,15,NA,TGTGCCAGCAGTTTATTCGGGACCCTCCGGGACGAGCAGTACTTC,CASSLFGTLRDEQYF
NA,TRBJ1-2,TRBV2,14,NA,TGTGCCAGCAGTGTAAGGGGAGGGAACTATGGCTACACCTTC,CASSVRGGNYGYTF
NA,TRBJ2-7,TRBV4-1,15,NA,TGCGCCAGCAGCCAAGTAGGGACTAGGGGGCACGAGCAGTACTTC,CASSQVGTRGHEQYF
NA,TRBJ2-7,TRBV6-1,12,once,TGTGCCAGCAGCGACGGGATTTACGAGCAGTACTTC,CASSDGIYEQYF